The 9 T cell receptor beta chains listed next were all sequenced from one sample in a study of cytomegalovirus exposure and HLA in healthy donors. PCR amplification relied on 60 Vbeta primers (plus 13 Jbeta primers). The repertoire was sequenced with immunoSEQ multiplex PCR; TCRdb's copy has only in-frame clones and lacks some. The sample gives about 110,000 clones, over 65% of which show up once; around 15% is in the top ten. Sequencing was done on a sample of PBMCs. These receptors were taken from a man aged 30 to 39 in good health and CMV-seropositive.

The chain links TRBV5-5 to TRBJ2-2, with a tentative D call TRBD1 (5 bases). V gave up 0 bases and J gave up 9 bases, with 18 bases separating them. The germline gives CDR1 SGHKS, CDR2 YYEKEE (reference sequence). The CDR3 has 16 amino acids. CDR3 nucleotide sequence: TGTGCCAGCAGCTTGGCCAATGGGGCAGGGTCCAGGGAGCTGTTTTTT. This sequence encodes CASSLANGAGSRELFF.

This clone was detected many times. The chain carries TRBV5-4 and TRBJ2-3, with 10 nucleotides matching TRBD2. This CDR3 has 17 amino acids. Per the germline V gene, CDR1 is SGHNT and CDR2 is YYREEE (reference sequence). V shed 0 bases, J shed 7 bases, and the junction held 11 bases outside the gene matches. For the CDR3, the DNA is TGTGCCAGCAGCTTGGAGGTGAGCGGGGGGGCCCGCAATACGCAGTATTTT. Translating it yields CASSLEVSGGARNTQYF.

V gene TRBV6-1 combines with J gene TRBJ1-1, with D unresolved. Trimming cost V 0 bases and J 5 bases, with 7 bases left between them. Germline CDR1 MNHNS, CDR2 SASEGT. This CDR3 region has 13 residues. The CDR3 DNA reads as TGTGCCAGCAGTGAAGCGCGAAAGACTGAAGCTTTCTTT. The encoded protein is CASSEARKTEAFF.

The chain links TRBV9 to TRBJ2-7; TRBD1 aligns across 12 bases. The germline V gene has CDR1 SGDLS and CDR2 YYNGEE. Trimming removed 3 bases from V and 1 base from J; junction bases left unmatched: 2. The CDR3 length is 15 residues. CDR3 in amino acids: CASSAGQGASYEQYF. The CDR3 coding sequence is TGTGCCAGCAGCGCGGGACAGGGGGCATCCTACGAGCAGTACTTC.

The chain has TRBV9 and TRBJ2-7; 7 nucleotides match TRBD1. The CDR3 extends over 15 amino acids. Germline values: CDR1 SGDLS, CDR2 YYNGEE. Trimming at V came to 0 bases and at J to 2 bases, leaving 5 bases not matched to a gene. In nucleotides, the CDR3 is TGTGCCAGCAGCGTAGCTACAGGGGTGCCCTACGAGCAGTACTTC. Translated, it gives CASSVATGVPYEQYF.

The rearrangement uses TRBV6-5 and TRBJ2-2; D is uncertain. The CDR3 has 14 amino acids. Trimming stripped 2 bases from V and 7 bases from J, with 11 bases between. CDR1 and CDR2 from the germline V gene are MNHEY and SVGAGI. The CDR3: CASSYARHLGELFF. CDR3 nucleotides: TGTGCCAGCAGTTACGCCAGACATCTCGGGGAGCTGTTTTTT.

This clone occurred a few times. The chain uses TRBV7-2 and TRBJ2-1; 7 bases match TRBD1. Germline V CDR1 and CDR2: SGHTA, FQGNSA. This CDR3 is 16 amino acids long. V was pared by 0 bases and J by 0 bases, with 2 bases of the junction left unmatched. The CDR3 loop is CASSLAAGGSYNEQFF. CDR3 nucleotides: TGTGCCAGCAGCTTAGCTGCAGGGGGCTCCTACAATGAGCAGTTCTTC.

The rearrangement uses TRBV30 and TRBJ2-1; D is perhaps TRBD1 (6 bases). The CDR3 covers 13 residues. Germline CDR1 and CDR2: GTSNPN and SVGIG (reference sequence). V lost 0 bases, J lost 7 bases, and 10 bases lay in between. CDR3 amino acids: CAWSVQGGNEQFF. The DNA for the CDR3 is TGTGCCTGGAGTGTACAGGGTGGGAATGAGCAGTTCTTC.

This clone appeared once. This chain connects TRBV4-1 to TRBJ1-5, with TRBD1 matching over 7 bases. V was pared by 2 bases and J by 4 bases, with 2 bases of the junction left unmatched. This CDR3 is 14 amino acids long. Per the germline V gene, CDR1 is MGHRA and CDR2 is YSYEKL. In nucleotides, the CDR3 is TGCGCCAGCAGCCAATTGACAGGGAATCAGCCCCAGCATTTT. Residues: CASSQLTGNQPQHF.